This T cell receptor beta chain was identified during a study of T cell responses to AZD1222 COVID-19 vaccine. Study observations and caveats: Donor demographics were predominantly white British with a female majority; clonal diversity may be underestimated. Reportedly, nearly half of unique spike TCRs recognized epitopes outside B.1.351/B.1.1.7 mutations. CD4 TCRs covered the whole spike, strongest at regions 160-218 and 743-854. Seropositive AZD1222 recipients at baseline numbered only five or six.

About this clone itself: The antigen remains unidentified.

Sequenced by immunoSEQ multiplex PCR; TCRdb stores in-frame clones only, minus some. The sample holds 200,000 to 250,000 clones, 94% seen once. The CDR3 is 16 residues long. V lost 0 bases and J lost 1, with 14 bases in between. CDR1 and CDR2 from the germline V gene are SGHDT and YYEEEE. The rearrangement joins TRBV5-6 to TRBJ2-7; D may be TRBD1 (6 bases). The sample in question was peripheral blood, obtained 28 days after the second dose of the MenACWY control vaccine. This clonotype was obtained from an adult who received the MenACWY meningococcal vaccine as a control. This CDR3 reads CASSLAPGHQSYEQYF. Written as DNA, the CDR3 is TGTGCCAGCAGCTTGGCCCCGGGACACCAGTCCTACGAGCAGTACTTC.